This T cell receptor beta chain was sequenced in a study of T cell changes during pregnancy in multiple sclerosis. The ends were cut back, 4 bases at V and 5 bases at J, with 8 bases in the middle. From germline, CDR1 is MNHEY and CDR2 SMNVEV (reference sequence). The CDR3 is made up of 12 amino acids. TCRdb's copy holds only in-frame clones and misses some; the assay was immunoSEQ multiplex PCR. The data contain some 40,000 clones, around nine tenths of them seen just once; the ten biggest clones take up around 4.1%. The sequencing used CD8+ T cells from peripheral blood mononuclear cells, collected in the first trimester of pregnancy. This clonotype originated in a female donor with multiple sclerosis, enrolled in a pregnancy study. V and J are TRBV27 and TRBJ1-2; D unclear. The CDR3 sequence is CASSSQDYGYTF. The CDR3 DNA is TGTGCCAGCAGTTCGCAGGATTATGGCTACACCTTC.